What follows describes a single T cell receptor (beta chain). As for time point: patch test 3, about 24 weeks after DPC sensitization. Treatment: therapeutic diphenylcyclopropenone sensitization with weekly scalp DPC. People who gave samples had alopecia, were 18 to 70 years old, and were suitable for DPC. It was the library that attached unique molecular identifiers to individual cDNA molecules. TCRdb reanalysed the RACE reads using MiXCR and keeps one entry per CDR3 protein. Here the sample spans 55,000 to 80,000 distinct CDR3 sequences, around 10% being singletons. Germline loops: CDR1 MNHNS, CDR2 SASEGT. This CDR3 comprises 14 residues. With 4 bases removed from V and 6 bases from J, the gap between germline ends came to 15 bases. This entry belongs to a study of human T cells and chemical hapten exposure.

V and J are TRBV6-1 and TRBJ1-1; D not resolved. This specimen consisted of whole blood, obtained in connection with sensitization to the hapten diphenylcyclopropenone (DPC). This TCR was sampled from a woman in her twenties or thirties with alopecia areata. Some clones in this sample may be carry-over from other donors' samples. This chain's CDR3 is CASSVGQIVAEAFF. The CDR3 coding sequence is TGTGCCAGCAGTGTAGGGCAGATCGTCGCTGAAGCTTTCTTT.